Sequencing of this T cell receptor beta chain was carried out in a study of blood T cell repertoires in COVID-19. The overall study: Specimens from acute and convalescent COVID-19 originated in the United States, Italy and Spain.

Germline CDR1 is LGHNA and CDR2 is YSLEER. V lost 4 bases to trimming and J lost 6 bases, with 14 bases between them. The CDR3 spans 14 residues. Authors' data handling: Amplification with reference gene primers provided the estimates of nucleated cell counts. TCRdb's table, derived via immunoSEQ multiplex PCR, lists solely in-frame clones and lacks some. V and J calls and clone size are as listed in that table; D and trimming were resolved from the DNA. The table records some 270,000 clones, around 81% of them present only once. V gene TRBV4-3 combines with J gene TRBJ2-3, with D possibly matching TRBD1 (6 bases). This TCR was recovered from a person aged 70 to 79 with COVID-19, enrolled during active disease. Sequencing used peripheral blood. CDR3 residues: CASSPTQGGDTQYF. CDR3 nucleotides: TGCGCCAGCAGCCCAACACAGGGCGGGGATACGCAGTATTTT.